What follows is one T cell receptor (beta chain) and its context. This specimen belongs to a study of blood T cell repertoires in COVID-19. The wider study: There were acute and convalescent COVID-19 samples, and they came from the United States, Italy and Spain. The analysed material was cDNA or gDNA that came from T cells, B-cell-depleted T cells, or PBMCs.

There are 14 residues in the CDR3. From germline, CDR1 is SGHNT and CDR2 YYREEE (reference sequence). Trimming removed 1 base from V and 8 bases from J, with 12 bases in between. In the source study's methods: The assay estimated nucleated cells by amplifying reference gene primers. Clones were sequenced by immunoSEQ multiplex PCR, and TCRdb holds only the in-frame ones, with some missing. The DNA was the basis for D and trimming; V, J and clone size are from that table. The sample shows 80,000 or so clones, roughly 86% of them seen only once. This chain uses TRBV5-4 with TRBJ1-4, with D tentatively TRBD1 (6 bases). The clonotype originates from a woman aged 60-70 years with acute or convalescent COVID-19. Sample: peripheral blood. The CDR3 DNA reads TGTGCCAGCAGCTTGCAGGGGCAAAGGGAAAAACTGTTTTTT. It codes for CASSLQGQREKLFF.